The clone carrying this T cell receptor (beta chain) was detected a few times. Its specificity is not known. The data were obtained in a study of CD8 T cells in ankylosing spondylitis. Study conclusions and caveats: Both synovial fluid and blood in reactive arthritis had previously been reported to carry some motif variants. Clones linked to disease were reported to show significant enrichment in matched ankylosing spondylitis synovial fluid.

In TCRdb, the 5' RACE reads were re-called with MiXCR into one record per CDR3 protein. The sample shows about 40,000 distinct CDR3 sequences, approximately 16% of them seen only once. Trimming took off 5 bases at V and 3 bases at J, with 10 bases between the two ends. The CDR3 length is 13 residues. The sequencing input was blood. The chain employs TRBV12-3 or TRBV12-4 and TRBJ2-5; D call uncertain. The source is a male donor with ankylosing spondylitis or in good health (not recorded which). CDR3 protein: CASSPGRKETQYF. The CDR3 DNA reads as TGTGCCAGCAGTCCCGGACGTAAAGAGACCCAGTACTTC.